Listed here are 6 T cell receptor beta chains from one sample, sequenced in a study of monozygotic twins with inflammatory bowel disease. TCRdb reprocessed the 5' RACE reads and stores each CDR3 protein as one record, lacking DNA. This sample's clone table lists approximately 400,000 distinct CDR3 sequences. What was sequenced was blood. Receptor source: a human donor with ulcerative colitis or Crohn's disease, or a healthy co-twin of an affected twin (not recorded which).

This chain uses TRBV7-8 with TRBJ1-5; TCRdb reports TRBD1, a call that lacks DNA to check it against. Germline V CDR1 and CDR2: SGHVS, FQNEAQ. The CDR3 runs to 13 residues. The CDR3 region is CASSLAGGQPQHF. Full variable domain (rest looked up from reference TRBV7-8 and TRBJ1-5): GAGVSQSPRYKVAKRGQDVALRCDPISGHVSLFWYQQALGQGPEFLTYFQNEAQLDKSGLPSDRFFAERPEGSVSTLKIQRTQQEDSAVYLCASSLAGGQPQHFGDGTRLSIL.

The V and J genes are TRBV5-1 and TRBJ1-2; TCRdb's assignment of TRBD1 cannot be checked, as there is no DNA. CDR3 length: 13 residues. CDR1 and CDR2 (germline): SGHRS, YFSETQ. This chain's CDR3 is CASSLDSGTGYTF.

The V and J genes are TRBV3-1 and TRBJ1-1; TCRdb's D call, TRBD1, is unchecked because there is no DNA. The CDR3 consists of 15 residues. Germline V gene lookup returns CDR1 LGHDT and CDR2 YNNKEL (reference sequence). The CDR3 loop is CASSHRDRPYTEAFF.

The V call is TRBV20-1, the J call TRBJ2-1; with no DNA, the TCRdb D assignment of TRBD2 cannot be verified. The CDR3 is 13 amino acids. Germline V gives CDR1 DFQATT, CDR2 SNEGSKA (reference sequence). CDR3: CSAPSRQGHEQFF.

The CDR3 loop is CASSGSVLNEQFF. The gene calls are TRBV25-1 and TRBJ2-1; TCRdb indicates TRBD1, and absent DNA this call remains unverified. The CDR3 spans 13 residues. Germline lookup yields CDR1 MGHDK and CDR2 SYGVNS. Full variable domain (outside the CDR3, taken from reference TRBV25-1 and TRBJ2-1): EADIYQTPRYLVIGTGKKITLECSQTMGHDKMYWYQQDPGMELHLIHYSYGVNSTEKGDLSSESTVSRIRTEHFPLTLESARPSHTSQYLCASSGSVLNEQFFGPGTRLTVL.

The rearrangement links TRBV20-1 to TRBJ1-1; TCRdb's D call of TRBD1 is untestable without DNA. CDR1 is DFQATT and CDR2 is SNEGSKA in the germline V gene (reference sequence). The CDR3 consists of 15 residues. The CDR3 region is CRPWGGESMNTEAFF.